The source of this T cell receptor beta chain is a study of blood T cell repertoires in COVID-19 (dated by TCRdb to 2018 to 2021). About the study as a whole: Samples from collaborators originated in the United States, Italy and Spain and spanned both the acute and convalescent phases of COVID-19. The dataset comprised deeply sampled blood TCRbeta repertoires from subjects exposed to, actively infected with, or recovered from COVID-19. The material from the prospective study consisted of cDNA or gDNA derived from T cells, B-cell-depleted T cells, or PBMCs. The repertoires were released in a freely available public database intended as a resource for research on the immune response to SARS-CoV-2. Where available, HLA class I and class II types were obtained from metadata supplied by the sample provider rather than from assay-based typing. Sample metadata almost always included a de-identified subject ID, COVID-19 status, age in years and sex. Samples were obtained from the ongoing ImmuneRACE study (first 160 participants) and from 1,254 subjects provided by 6 global collaborators. Study-level results and caveats: The quantity of clinical and demographic metadata differed by source and by participant and was supplied without curation.

TCRbeta CDR3 regions were amplified from genomic DNA by means of the immunoSEQ Assay, a bias-controlled multiplex PCR. Regarding the original processing steps: Nucleated cell counts per sample were estimated from amplification of reference gene primers within the assay. To quantify the absolute abundance of each unique TCRbeta CDR3 rearrangement, sequence reads were collapsed and filtered. For each sample, productive Simpson clonality was calculated by taking the square root of Simpson's diversity index across productive rearrangements. Entries here come from immuneACCESS through TCRdb and include only in-frame sequences with V and J called. Some clones fail to appear in such tables; in the studies checked, an unresolved V gene covers under half of the shortfall, and the cause of the remainder is unknown. That table supplies the V and J calls and clone size; D and trimming were determined from the DNA. Recorded for this sample are approximately 300,000 clones; around 90% of them occurred a single time. The top ten hold 4% to 6% of the sample.

Participants in the prospective study were enrolled through a virtual design, were aged roughly 18 to 100 years, and lived in roughly 24 United States geographic areas. Cohort assignment in the prospective study relied on participant-reported clinical history from a screening survey and a study questionnaire. Recovered participants in ImmuneRACE Cohort 3 were defined by two consecutive negative NP/OP PCR tests, clearance by a healthcare professional, or resolution of symptoms. Mobile phlebotomists in the prospective study collected whole blood, serum and a nasopharyngeal or oropharyngeal swab from every participant. Prospective study participants could optionally give additional blood draws and questionnaires over an approximately two-month period. Before DNA extraction, prospective study blood samples were shipped either frozen or at room temperature. Regarding this clone: Its antigen is still unknown. Per-base quality was not reported, and no clone a single base away is much larger than it.

The sequence derives from a man between 60 and 75 years old who had recovered from COVID-19. Sequencing was carried out using PBMCs or T cells enriched from blood (not recorded which).

The DNA reads as follows: TGCGCCAGCAGCCTGGGACTAGCGGGAGGGCCCTCTCGGGAGACCCAGTACTTC. It specifies CASSLGLAGGPSRETQYF. The rearrangement joined TRBV4-3 to TRBJ2-5, and 16 junctional nucleotides match TRBD2. From a lookup of the germline V gene, CDR1 and CDR2 are LGHNA and YSLEER. Its CDR3 holds 18 amino acids, cysteine through phenylalanine. CDR3 DNA is the only sequence kept; it has 54 bases, read in frame from the first base. Trimming removed 4 bases from V and 5 bases from J; the gene matches leave 10 bases unexplained.